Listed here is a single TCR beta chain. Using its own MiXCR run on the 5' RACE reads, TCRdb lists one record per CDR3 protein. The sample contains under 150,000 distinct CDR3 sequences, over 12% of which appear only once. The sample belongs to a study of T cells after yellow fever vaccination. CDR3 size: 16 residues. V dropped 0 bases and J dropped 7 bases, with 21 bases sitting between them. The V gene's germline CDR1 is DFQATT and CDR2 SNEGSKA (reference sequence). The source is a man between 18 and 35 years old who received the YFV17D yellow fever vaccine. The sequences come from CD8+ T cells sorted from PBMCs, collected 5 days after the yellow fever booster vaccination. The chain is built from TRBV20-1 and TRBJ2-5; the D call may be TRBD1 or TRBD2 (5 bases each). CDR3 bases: TGCAGTGCTAGAGATCCCGTGGGGGATACGGGGATGACCCAGTACTTC. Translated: CSARDPVGDTGMTQYF.